The source of this T cell receptor beta chain is a study of circulating and synovial CD4+ cells in juvenile arthritis. V lost 9 bases, J lost 4 bases, and 22 bases lay in between. The CDR3 has 16 residues. Germline V CDR1 and CDR2: LNHDA, SQIVND (reference sequence). The method was immunoSEQ multiplex PCR; TCRdb's version includes in-frame clones alone and lacks a portion of them. The sample carries around 32,000 clones, nearly 95% recorded once. This sequence originates from a human donor with juvenile idiopathic arthritis. Sequencing was carried out using CD4+ T cells from blood. The chain recombines TRBV19 with TRBJ1-5; D perhaps matches TRBD1 (6 bases). The CDR3 bases are TGTGCCAGCCGGTATGACCCACAGGGTTGGAATCAGCCCCAGCATTTT. It translates to CASRYDPQGWNQPQHF.